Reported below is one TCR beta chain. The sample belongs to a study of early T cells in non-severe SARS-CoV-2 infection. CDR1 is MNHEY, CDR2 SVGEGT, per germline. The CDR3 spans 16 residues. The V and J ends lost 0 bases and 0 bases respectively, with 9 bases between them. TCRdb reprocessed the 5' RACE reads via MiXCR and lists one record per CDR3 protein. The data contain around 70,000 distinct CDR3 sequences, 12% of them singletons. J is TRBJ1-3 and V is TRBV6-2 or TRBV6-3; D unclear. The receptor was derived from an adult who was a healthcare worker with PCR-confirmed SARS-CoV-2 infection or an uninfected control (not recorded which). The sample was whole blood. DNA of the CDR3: TGTGCCAGCAGTTACTCGACCCAGCTCTCTGGAAACACCATATATTTT. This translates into CASSYSTQLSGNTIYF.